One and the same sample provided the 9 T cell receptor beta chains below, sequenced in a study of blood T cell repertoires in COVID-19 (dated by TCRdb to the early 2020s). The library was prepared using the immunoSEQ multiplex PCR assay. TCRdb obtained this table from immuneACCESS and retained in-frame rearrangements with V and J assigned. These tables miss some clones; where compared with another copy, unresolved V genes account for less than half of the shortfall, and the remainder is unexplained. The table for this sample lists around 250,000 clones; roughly 85% of them were counted only once. Approximately 9.1% of the sample lies in the top ten. Source material: PBMCs or T cells enriched from blood (not recorded which). These receptors all come from a woman between 45 and 60 years old with acute COVID-19.

This chain connects TRBV30 to TRBJ2-4, with D perhaps TRBD2 (5 bases). Germline values: CDR1 GTSNPN, CDR2 SVGIG (reference sequence). The V end lost 2 bases, the J end lost 6 bases, and 11 bases lay between the germline ends. This CDR3 comprises 13 residues. The CDR3 DNA is TGTGCCTGGAGTCCCTACGGGGTAAACATTCAGTACTTC. It specifies CAWSPYGVNIQYF.

The sample holds one count of this clone. The V call is TRBV11-2, the J call TRBJ2-2, with D perhaps TRBD1 (6 bases). The CDR3 loop spans 15 amino acids. V was pared by 4 bases and J by 2 bases, with 11 bases between. Germline CDR1 reads SGHAT; CDR2 reads FQNNGV. CDR3 sequence: CASSSRQVNTGELFF. The CDR3 bases are TGTGCCAGCAGCTCAAGACAGGTCAACACCGGGGAGCTGTTTTTT. The whole variable domain, remainder taken from reference TRBV11-2 and TRBJ2-2, is EAGVAQSPRYKIIEKRQSVAFWCNPISGHATLYWYQQILGQGPKLLIQFQNNGVVDDSQLPKDRFSAERLKGVDSTLKIQPAKLEDSAVYLCASSSRQVNTGELFFGEGSRLTVL.

This chain links TRBV7-2 with TRBJ2-5; 8 nucleotides match TRBD1. This CDR3 comprises 15 residues. V gave up 1 base and J gave up 5 bases; unmatched junction bases: 6. In germline, CDR1 is SGHTA, CDR2 FQGNSA. As DNA, the CDR3 is TGTGCCAGCAGCTTAGAGGACAGGGCGGCTGAGACCCAGTACTTC. The encoded protein is CASSLEDRAAETQYF.

In this sample, this clone turned up once. The chain combines TRBV14 with TRBJ1-5; D not certain. Trimming removed 3 bases from V and 5 bases from J, with 11 bases in between. CDR3 size: 14 residues. CDR1 SGHDN and CDR2 FVKESK come from the germline V gene. The CDR3 bases are TGTGCCAGCAGCCATAGGCGGGGTCATCAGCCCCAGCATTTT. Amino acids: CASSHRRGHQPQHF.

V usage is TRBV4-3 and J usage is TRBJ2-7; D gene unclear. The CDR3 spans 16 residues. Germline lookup yields CDR1 LGHNA and CDR2 YSLEER. V gave up 0 bases and J gave up 2 bases, with 14 bases separating them. CDR3 amino acids: CASSQDDRGATYEQYF. CDR3 bases: TGCGCCAGCAGCCAAGATGATCGAGGAGCCACCTACGAGCAGTACTTC.

This clone has just one count. CDR3 residues: CASRGTGRNSPLHF. Here the CDR3 DNA reads TGTGCCAGTAGGGGGACAGGGCGGAATTCACCCCTCCACTTT. The chain combines TRBV19 with TRBJ1-6, with 9 bases fitting TRBD1. Germline loops: CDR1 LNHDA, CDR2 SQIVND (reference sequence). V lost 6 bases to trimming and J lost 7 bases; unmatched junction nucleotides: 4. The CDR3 contains 14 residues.

This rearrangement joins TRBV9 to TRBJ1-1; tentative D call: TRBD1 (6 bases). CDR3 size: 14 residues. The germline CDR1 and CDR2 sequences are SGDLS and YYNGEE. Deletions cut 0 bases from V and 5 bases from J, with 11 bases between. The CDR3 spells CASSVVTGVTEAFF. The CDR3 coding sequence is TGTGCCAGCAGCGTAGTGACAGGAGTAACTGAAGCTTTCTTT.

CDR3 coding DNA: TGTGCCAGCAGCTTAGAGACGGGCCAAGGAGGTACGCAGTATTTT. The encoded protein is CASSLETGQGGTQYF. The genes are TRBV7-2 and TRBJ2-3, with D possibly being TRBD2 (5 bases). Germline V lookup: CDR1 SGHTA, CDR2 FQGNSA. V gave up 1 base and J gave up 8 bases, with 16 bases separating them. This CDR3 is built from 15 residues. The entire variable domain, with the rest obtained from reference TRBV7-2 and TRBJ2-3, is as follows: GAGVSQSPSNKVTEKGKDVELRCDPISGHTALYWYRQSLGQGLEFLIYFQGNSAPDKSGLPSDRFSAERTGGSVSTLTIQRTQQEDSAVYLCASSLETGQGGTQYFGPGTRLTVL.

This clone appeared a single time. The chain links TRBV5-1 to TRBJ1-4, with D tentatively TRBD1 (5 bases). The V gene's germline CDR1 is SGHRS and CDR2 YFSETQ. The V end lost 3 bases, the J end lost 8 bases, and 14 bases lay between the germline ends. The CDR3 consists of 14 residues. The CDR3 here is CASSSGGSGEKLFF. In DNA, the CDR3 is TGCGCCAGCAGCTCGGGGGGGAGTGGAGAAAAACTGTTTTTT.